These 20 T cell receptor beta chains share one sample of origin, sequenced in a study of shared clonotypes between healthy human individuals. Generated by immunoSEQ multiplex PCR, the TCRdb table keeps only in-frame clones and is missing some. The sample has roughly 2.5 million clones, around 94% seen once. Material for sequencing was naive CD4+ T cells sorted from blood. Sample subset: CD45RA+ positively selected. Every receptor here comes from a man younger than 30 in good health.

The chain employs TRBV18 and TRBJ1-5; tentative D call: TRBD1 (5 bases). In germline, CDR1 is KGHSH, CDR2 LQKENI. V gave up 4 bases and J gave up 2 bases, with 12 bases separating them. The CDR3 has 15 amino acids. CDR3 sequence reads: CASSLQAQGNQPQHF. The CDR3, as DNA: TGTGCCAGCTCACTTCAGGCACAGGGCAATCAGCCCCAGCATTTT.

The chain employs TRBV7-9 and TRBJ2-2; unclear D gene. The CDR3 covers 12 residues. The V gene's germline CDR1 is SEHNR and CDR2 FQNEAQ (reference sequence). V lost 5 bases and J 7 bases, leaving 8 bases between the germline ends. The CDR3 sequence: CASSPMGGELFF. Here the CDR3 DNA reads TGTGCCAGCAGCCCGATGGGCGGGGAGCTGTTTTTT. Full variable domain (missing parts from reference TRBV7-9 and TRBJ2-2): DTGVSQNPRHKITKRGQNVTFRCDPISEHNRLYWYRQTLGQGPEFLTYFQNEAQLEKSRLLSDRFSAERPKGSFSTLEIQRTEQGDSAMYLCASSPMGGELFFGEGSRLTVL.

This chain connects TRBV2 to TRBJ1-5; 11 bases match TRBD1. This CDR3 spans 13 amino acids. Germline-derived CDR1 and CDR2 are SNHLY and FYNNEI. After removal of 7 bases from V and 5 bases from J, the junction contained 1 base not matched to a gene. This CDR3 reads CASTGQGDQPQHF. The CDR3 coding sequence is TGTGCCAGCACGGGACAGGGGGATCAGCCCCAGCATTTT.

V and J are TRBV5-1 and TRBJ1-1, with a tentative D call TRBD1 (6 bases). The length of the CDR3 is 14 residues. The V and J ends lost 4 bases and 3 bases respectively, with 13 bases between them. Germline values: CDR1 SGHRS, CDR2 YFSETQ. CDR3 loop: CASSLDRADTEAFF. The CDR3 bases are TGCGCCAGCAGCCTGGACAGAGCGGACACTGAAGCTTTCTTT.

The rearrangement links TRBV4-1 to TRBJ2-7; 8 bases match TRBD1. Germline assignment: CDR1 MGHRA and CDR2 YSYEKL. The CDR3 has 15 residues. J was trimmed by 7 bases and V by 0 bases; bases with no gene match: 8. In DNA, the CDR3 is TGCGCCAGCAGCCAAGAAAGCCAGGGGGCAAGGGAGCAGTACTTC. As protein: CASSQESQGAREQYF.

This clone appeared a single time. CDR3 sequence: CASSPPRWDSYNEQFF. CDR3 coding DNA: TGCGCCAGCAGCCCGCCAAGGTGGGACTCCTACAATGAGCAGTTCTTC. The V and J genes are TRBV5-1 and TRBJ2-1, with no clear D. V shed 4 bases and J shed 0 bases, with 14 bases lying between them. This CDR3 has 16 amino acids. CDR1 and CDR2 (germline): SGHRS, YFSETQ.

The rearrangement links TRBV4-1 to TRBJ1-5; no clear D. V lost 9 bases and J 2 bases, leaving 14 bases between the germline ends. The germline gives CDR1 MGHRA, CDR2 YSYEKL. There are 14 residues in the CDR3. CDR3 sequence (DNA): TGCGCCAGTCCCGAACGGGAGGGCAATCAGCCCCAGCATTTT. Its translation: CASPEREGNQPQHF.

This clone was recorded only once. V usage is TRBV10-3 and J usage is TRBJ1-3; 8 nucleotides align to TRBD1. The CDR3 loop spans 16 amino acids. Germline CDR1 and CDR2: ENHRY and SYGVKD. J was trimmed by 3 bases and V by 0 bases; bases with no gene match: 4. Written as DNA, the CDR3 is TGTGCCATCAGTGAGTCGGCCAGGGGGCTTGGAAACACCATATATTTT. As protein: CAISESARGLGNTIYF.

This sequence joins TRBV7-2 and TRBJ2-1; maybe TRBD1 (6 bases). The CDR3 is made up of 15 amino acids. From germline, CDR1 is SGHTA and CDR2 FQGNSA. Trimming cost V 2 bases and J 8 bases, with 16 bases left between them. The CDR3 loop is CASSLYGNPGDEQFF. The CDR3 DNA sequence: TGTGCCAGCAGCTTATACGGTAATCCAGGGGATGAGCAGTTCTTC.

This clone was counted once. This chain joins TRBV6-1 and TRBJ2-1, with D perhaps given as TRBD1 or TRBD2 (5 bases each). V lost 3 bases to trimming and J lost 1 base, with 7 bases between them. There are 14 residues in the CDR3. Germline V gene sequence: CDR1 MNHNS, CDR2 SASEGT. CDR3 residues: CASSDGGSYNEQFF. DNA for the CDR3: TGTGCCAGCAGTGATGGGGGATCCTACAATGAGCAGTTCTTC.

The V gene is TRBV6-5, the J gene TRBJ2-7; 8 positions agree with TRBD1. The junction had 10 bases not matched to a gene; V was cut back by 7 bases and J by 2 bases. The CDR3 extends over 15 amino acids. Germline CDR1 reads MNHEY; CDR2 reads SVGAGI. The CDR3 DNA follows: TGTGCCAGCAACTCACCGGGACAGGCCACCTACGAGCAGTACTTC. Its protein product is CASNSPGQATYEQYF.

The rearrangement uses TRBV5-1 and TRBJ2-7; TRBD2 matches at 7 bases. V was clipped by 4 bases and J by 6 bases; unmatched bases: 10. Germline assignment: CDR1 SGHRS and CDR2 YFSETQ. This CDR3 has 14 residues. The DNA for the CDR3 is TGCGCCAGCAGCGCGAGCTCCGGGACTACCGAGCAGTACTTC. Its translation: CASSASSGTTEQYF.

On this clone itself: The identical CDR3 is also encoded by other nucleotide sequences in the sample. This chain uses TRBV2 with TRBJ2-5; D not resolved. Trimming took 6 bases from V and 4 from J, leaving 6 bases between them. Germline V lookup: CDR1 SNHLY, CDR2 FYNNEI. The CDR3 extends over 11 amino acids. As DNA, the CDR3 is TGTGCCAGCAGGCTGAGAGAGACCCAGTACTTC. Protein: CASRLRETQYF. Full variable domain (missing parts from reference TRBV2 and TRBJ2-5): EPEVTQTPSHQVTQMGQEVILRCVPISNHLYFYWYRQILGQKVEFLVSFYNNEISEKSEIFDDQFSVERPDGSNFTLKIRSTKLEDSAMYFCASRLRETQYFGPGTRLLVL.

J is TRBJ2-3 and V is TRBV5-4, with TRBD2 matching over 11 bases. Germline V lookup: CDR1 SGHNT, CDR2 YYREEE (reference sequence). The length of the CDR3 is 17 residues. V shed 0 bases and J 2 bases; nucleotides not matched to a gene: 5. The CDR3 sequence: CASSLATSGGPTDTQYF. DNA of the CDR3: TGTGCCAGCAGCTTGGCAACTAGCGGGGGCCCCACAGATACGCAGTATTTT.

The CDR3 sequence is CASSGVAANTGELFF. CDR3 DNA: TGTGCCAGCAGCGGGGTAGCGGCGAACACCGGGGAGCTGTTTTTT. The chain links TRBV28 to TRBJ2-2, with D possibly being TRBD2 (6 bases). This CDR3 spans 15 amino acids. Per germline, CDR1 MDHEN and CDR2 SYDVKM. Trimming shortened V by 6 bases and J by 0 bases, and 11 bases separated the two germline ends.

The chain combines TRBV6-5 with TRBJ1-1; 7 bases are a match to TRBD1. The junction had 3 bases not matched to a gene; V was cut back by 1 base and J by 4 bases. CDR1 is MNHEY and CDR2 is SVGAGI in the germline V gene. CDR3 length: 14 amino acids. CDR3 residues: CASSYLAGGTEAFF. DNA for the CDR3: TGTGCCAGCAGTTACTTGGCAGGGGGCACTGAAGCTTTCTTT.

V and J are TRBV28 and TRBJ1-2; D is undetermined. The CDR3 is 11 amino acids. The ends were cut back, 6 bases at V and 8 bases at J, with 10 bases in the middle. Germline V lookup: CDR1 MDHEN, CDR2 SYDVKM. The CDR3 here is CASSPLSGYTF. The CDR3, as DNA: TGTGCCAGCAGCCCCCTCTCCGGCTACACCTTC.

The chain has TRBV18 and TRBJ1-3; 7 bases are shared with TRBD1. Unmatched junction bases numbered 6, after V lost 2 bases and J lost 8 bases. Germline V gene data show CDR1 as KGHSH and CDR2 as LQKENI. The CDR3 has 14 residues. The CDR3 loop reads CASSPAAGGDTIYF. For the CDR3, the DNA is TGTGCCAGCTCACCAGCGGCAGGGGGTGACACCATATATTTT.

This clone has a handful of counts. The chain combines TRBV11-2 with TRBJ2-7, with 7 nucleotides matching TRBD2. Germline CDR1 reads SGHAT; CDR2 reads FQNNGV. The CDR3 has 15 amino acids. The V segment lost 5 bases and the J segment 3 bases; nucleotides outside the gene matches: 10. The chain's CDR3 is CASSTREGRVYEQYF. For the CDR3, the DNA is TGTGCCAGCAGCACCAGGGAGGGACGCGTCTACGAGCAGTACTTC.

The V call is TRBV2, the J call TRBJ1-1; D perhaps matches TRBD1 (5 bases). This CDR3 has 12 amino acids. Germline CDR1 and CDR2: SNHLY and FYNNEI. V was pared by 4 bases and J by 14 bases, with 17 bases between. CDR3 in DNA: TGTGCCAGCAGTGCCTATGGGGTGGGACTGTTCTTT. This encodes CASSAYGVGLFF.